The next 28 T cell receptor beta chains were all read from a single sample in a study of molecular identifiers for immune sequencing clone quantification. Using its own MiXCR run on the PCR reads, TCRdb lists one record per CDR3 protein. The sample includes over 600,000 distinct CDR3 sequences, 20% of them seen just once. Sequenced: naive CD8+ T cells from blood, with Jurkat cell RNA spiked in. The subset was: FACS-sorted CD8+CD4-CCR7+CD45RA+ naive T cells. These receptors were obtained from a human donor in good health. Some libraries in this study had Jurkat cell RNA spiked in.

J is TRBJ2-1 and V is TRBV4-3, with D possibly being TRBD2 (6 bases). Per germline, CDR1 LGHNA and CDR2 YSLEER. The CDR3 runs to 17 residues. Trimming shortened V by 0 bases and J by 0 bases, and 12 bases separated the two germline ends. The CDR3 here is CASSQDLPGSSYNEQFF. The CDR3 DNA follows: TGCGCCAGCAGCCAAGATCTTCCCGGGAGCTCCTACAATGAGCAGTTCTTC.

Regarding this clonotype: Being one base from a much bigger clone, this may be a read error. This chain uses TRBV5-1 with TRBJ2-7; 9 bases align to TRBD1. Germline CDR1 is SGHRS and CDR2 is YFSETQ. The CDR3 has 16 amino acids. The trim removed 4 bases at V and 4 bases at J, leaving 12 bases unmatched. This chain's CDR3 is CASSPVRDRDRYEQYF. For the CDR3, the DNA is TGCGCCAGCAGCCCTGTCCGGGACAGGGATCGTTACGAGCAGTACTTC.

This clonotype was recorded at least ten times. The CDR3 sequence is CASGDSAADTQYF. The CDR3 DNA is TGTGCCAGCGGCGACTCGGCCGCAGATACGCAGTATTTT. V gene TRBV2 combines with J gene TRBJ2-3; the D is unclear. Trimming removed 8 bases at V and 4 bases at J, with 13 bases between. The CDR3 has 13 amino acids. CDR1 and CDR2 from the germline V gene are SNHLY and FYNNEI.

This clonotype appeared many times. V is TRBV4-3 and J is TRBJ2-7; 7 bases align to TRBD1. This CDR3 region has 16 residues. Trimming cost V 0 bases and J 4 bases; bases outside gene matches: 9. Germline values: CDR1 LGHNA, CDR2 YSLEER. As DNA, the CDR3 is TGCGCCAGCAGCCAAGACCGGTCTTCAGGGGGTTACGAGCAGTACTTC. Residues: CASSQDRSSGGYEQYF.

This clonotype was counted at least ten times. The rearrangement uses TRBV9 and TRBJ1-5; D gene unclear. V was trimmed by 0 bases and J by 6 bases, leaving 7 bases between them. Germline lookup yields CDR1 SGDLS and CDR2 YYNGEE. This CDR3 comprises 13 residues. In DNA form, the CDR3 reads TGTGCCAGCAGCGTAGGTGATGGTCAGCCCCAGCATTTT. Its protein product is CASSVGDGQPQHF.

This clonotype was detected only a few times. The CDR3 DNA reads as TGTGCCAGCAGTTCGGTCGGGGTGGGAGGCCCAAGTTACAATGAGCAGTTCTTC. It encodes CASSSVGVGGPSYNEQFF. This rearrangement joins TRBV27 to TRBJ2-1; perhaps TRBD2 as D (6 bases). CDR3 length equals 18 residues. Per the germline V gene, CDR1 is MNHEY and CDR2 is SMNVEV (reference sequence). The V end lost 4 bases, the J end lost 4 bases, and 23 bases lay between the germline ends.

This clonotype was recorded many times. The chain links TRBV4-2 to TRBJ1-2, with D uncertain. This CDR3 region has 13 residues. The V and J ends lost 1 base and 3 bases respectively, with 6 bases between them. Germline-derived CDR1 and CDR2 are LGHNA and YNFKEQ. CDR3 residues: CASSQGADYGYTF. The CDR3 bases are TGTGCCAGCAGCCAAGGGGCAGACTATGGCTACACCTTC.

This clonotype was detected many times. The rearrangement links TRBV4-1 to TRBJ2-7, with TRBD1 identical over 10 bases. The CDR3 covers 16 residues. Germline CDR1 is MGHRA and CDR2 is YSYEKL. V lost 0 bases to trimming and J lost 1 base; unmatched junction nucleotides: 3. The CDR3 region is CASSQDKGQGSYEQYF. The DNA for the CDR3 is TGCGCCAGCAGCCAAGATAAGGGACAGGGGTCCTACGAGCAGTACTTC.

This clonotype was found many times. The chain is built from TRBV9 and TRBJ1-1; D is undetermined. Deletions cut 4 bases from V and 3 bases from J, with 10 bases between. This CDR3 region has 13 residues. CDR1 SGDLS and CDR2 YYNGEE come from the germline V gene. The CDR3 reads CASSPREYTEAFF. CDR3 nucleotide sequence: TGTGCCAGCAGCCCTCGCGAGTACACTGAAGCTTTCTTT.

The chain links TRBV29-1 to TRBJ1-2; D is ambiguous. CDR1 and CDR2 (germline): SQVTM, ANQGSEA. The CDR3 is 14 residues long. Deletions cut 6 bases from V and 6 bases from J, with 20 bases between. CDR3 loop: CSVNDRTSRNGYTF. Here the CDR3 DNA reads TGCAGCGTCAACGACCGAACTAGTCGTAATGGCTACACCTTC.

As for this clonotype: This clone may be a read error of a much larger clone one base away. In nucleotides, the CDR3 is TGTGCCTGGAGTGGCGCATCCCGTCAGGAGCAGTACTTC. Its translation: CAWSGASRQEQYF. The chain joins TRBV30 to TRBJ2-7; D is undetermined. The CDR3 loop spans 13 amino acids. V lost 1 base to trimming and J lost 7 bases, with 14 bases between them. Germline V CDR1 and CDR2: GTSNPN, SVGIG (reference sequence).

Remarks on this clonotype: This may stem from a read error, because a much larger clone lies one nucleotide away. The chain links TRBV6-2 or TRBV6-3 to TRBJ2-7; tentative D call: TRBD1 (6 bases). Germline CDR1 reads MNHEY; CDR2 reads SVGEGT. This CDR3 contains 14 residues. The V end lost 7 bases, the J end lost 4 bases, and 17 bases lay between the germline ends. The CDR3 coding sequence is TGTGCCAGCACCACGGGACAAGTTGGTTACGAGCAGTACTTC. It encodes CASTTGQVGYEQYF.

With respect to this clonotype: At one end the junction does not follow the germline gene, possibly because of a read error. V usage is TRBV4-1 and J usage is TRBJ2-2; 9 bases are shared with TRBD2. This CDR3 comprises 15 residues. The germline gives CDR1 MGHRA, CDR2 YSYEKL. CDR3 protein: CASSQAGGATGELFF. The CDR3 region has the DNA TGCGCCAGCAGTCAAGCGGGGGGCGCCACCGGGGAGCTGTTTTTT.

This clonotype was found many times. The V call is TRBV19, the J call TRBJ2-1; D remains ambiguous. Germline loops: CDR1 LNHDA, CDR2 SQIVND (reference sequence). V was clipped by 2 bases and J by 3 bases, with 5 bases between them. The CDR3 has 13 residues. CDR3 in amino acids: CASSIIIYNEQFF. The CDR3 nucleotides are TGTGCCAGTAGTATAATTATCTACAATGAGCAGTTCTTC. Full variable domain (remainder filled in from reference TRBV19 and TRBJ2-1): DGGITQSPKYLFRKEGQNVTLSCEQNLNHDAMYWYRQDPGQGLRLIYYSQIVNDFQKGDIAEGYSVSREKKESFPLTVTSAQKNPTAFYLCASSIIIYNEQFFGPGTRLTVL.

In this sample, this clonotype turned up once. The CDR3 sequence is CASSHRLTSAPDTQYF. The CDR3 coding sequence is TGTGCCAGCAGCCACCGCCTGACTAGCGCTCCAGATACGCAGTATTTT. The chain combines TRBV3-2 with TRBJ2-3; TRBD2, the table's D call, was not compared with the DNA. TRBV3-2 constitutes a pseudogene. The CDR3 has 16 amino acids.

The chain links TRBV3-1 to TRBJ2-3; unclear D gene. Germline V lookup: CDR1 LGHDT, CDR2 YNNKEL (reference sequence). V dropped 0 bases and J dropped 1 base, with 8 bases sitting between them. The CDR3 contains 15 residues. CDR3 region: CASSQESLGTDTQYF. The CDR3 DNA is TGTGCCAGCAGCCAAGAGTCCCTGGGCACAGATACGCAGTATTTT.

This clonotype occurred once. The V and J genes are TRBV7-9 and TRBJ2-7, with 10 positions matching TRBD1. This CDR3 has 15 residues. V gave up 1 base and J gave up 6 bases; unmatched junction bases: 6. Germline values: CDR1 SEHNR, CDR2 FQNEAQ (reference sequence). CDR3: CASSLGRTGGSEQYF. CDR3 DNA sequence: TGTGCCAGCAGCTTAGGAAGGACAGGGGGGAGCGAGCAGTACTTC.

This clonotype showed up many times. The rearrangement joins TRBV7-2 to TRBJ1-4; D perhaps matches TRBD1 (5 bases). Germline V gene sequence: CDR1 SGHTA, CDR2 FQGNSA. The CDR3 length is 14 residues. V lost 1 base to trimming and J lost 4 bases, with 7 bases between them. CDR3 amino acids: CASSLEGYNEKLFF. CDR3 sequence (DNA): TGTGCCAGCAGCTTAGAGGGGTATAATGAAAAACTGTTTTTT.

The rearrangement joins TRBV2 to TRBJ2-1; possible D gene TRBD2, 6 bases. The CDR3 has 15 residues. The V and J ends lost 8 bases and 4 bases respectively, with 18 bases between them. Germline values: CDR1 SNHLY, CDR2 FYNNEI. The CDR3 sequence is CASVIRDSLYNEQFF. The DNA of the CDR3 is TGTGCCAGCGTGATCCGGGACTCTCTATACAATGAGCAGTTCTTC. Full variable domain (rest looked up from reference TRBV2 and TRBJ2-1): EPEVTQTPSHQVTQMGQEVILRCVPISNHLYFYWYRQILGQKVEFLVSFYNNEISEKSEIFDDQFSVERPDGSNFTLKIRSTKLEDSAMYFCASVIRDSLYNEQFFGPGTRLTVL.

This clonotype was counted only a few times. CDR3 coding DNA: TGCGCCAGCAGCCAAGATTGGGGAGCGGGGTCCTACACAGATACGCAGTATTTT. As protein: CASSQDWGAGSYTDTQYF. The V gene is TRBV4-3, the J gene TRBJ2-3, with 7 positions matching TRBD2. With 0 bases clipped from V and 2 bases from J, the junction kept 11 bases outside the gene matches. The CDR3 covers 18 residues. CDR1 and CDR2 (germline): LGHNA, YSLEER.

At least ten counts were recorded for this clonotype. The V and J genes are TRBV7-9 and TRBJ2-7; 12 positions agree with TRBD2. The CDR3 is made up of 16 amino acids. The trim removed 5 bases at V and 0 bases at J, leaving 5 bases unmatched. CDR1 is SEHNR, CDR2 FQNEAQ, per germline (reference sequence). DNA of the CDR3: TGTGCCAGCAGCCCTCGGACTAGCGGGGACTCCTACGAGCAGTACTTC. Translating it yields CASSPRTSGDSYEQYF. The whole variable domain, filled in from reference TRBV7-9 and TRBJ2-7, reads DTGVSQNPRHKITKRGQNVTFRCDPISEHNRLYWYRQTLGQGPEFLTYFQNEAQLEKSRLLSDRFSAERPKGSFSTLEIQRTEQGDSAMYLCASSPRTSGDSYEQYFGPGTRLTVT.

This clonotype was seen ten or more times. The V call is TRBV5-1, the J call TRBJ2-5; 9 bases are shared with TRBD2. The V and J ends lost 0 bases and 1 base, in that order; junction bases with no gene match: 4. Germline V gene lookup returns CDR1 SGHRS and CDR2 YFSETQ. The CDR3 totals 16 residues. CDR3: CASSLVVAGAQETQYF. The DNA for the CDR3 is TGCGCCAGCAGCTTGGTAGTAGCGGGGGCCCAAGAGACCCAGTACTTC.

This clonotype was seen repeatedly, ten times or more. The chain links TRBV14 to TRBJ2-7; maybe TRBD1 (5 bases). Per the germline V gene, CDR1 is SGHDN and CDR2 is FVKESK. The CDR3 spans 13 residues. V was pared by 2 bases and J by 7 bases, with 12 bases between. CDR3 region: CASSQLQGSEQYF. The CDR3, as DNA: TGTGCCAGCAGCCAACTGCAGGGCAGTGAGCAGTACTTC.

Concerning this clonotype: An end of the junction does not agree with germline; a read error may underlie this. The chain recombines TRBV12-3 or TRBV12-4 with TRBJ2-3, with D possibly matching TRBD2 (5 bases). This CDR3 is 14 amino acids long. In nucleotides, the CDR3 is TGTGCCGGCAGTTCCGGACTGAACACAGATACGCAGTATTTT. Protein product: CAGSSGLNTDTQYF.

V is TRBV7-3 and J is TRBJ2-2; D gene ambiguous. V was cut by 0 bases and J by 11 bases, with 13 bases left in between. Germline CDR1 SGHTA, CDR2 FQGTGA. This CDR3 region has 14 residues. This CDR3 is CASSLTLTVGELFF. The CDR3 DNA follows: TGTGCCAGCAGCTTAACGCTGACTGTCGGAGAGCTGTTTTTT.

The sample holds many counts of this clonotype. The chain uses TRBV28 and TRBJ1-1; D gene unclear. This CDR3 region has 15 residues. Trimming cost V 3 bases and J 4 bases, with 15 bases left between them. The germline CDR1 and CDR2 sequences are MDHEN and SYDVKM. CDR3 DNA: TGTGCCAGCAGTTTTACGCCAACCGAGACCACTGAAGCTTTCTTT. Encoded protein: CASSFTPTETTEAFF. Based on the CDR3 plus reference TRBV28 and TRBJ1-1, the full variable domain is DVKVTQSSRYLVKRTGEKVFLECVQDMDHENMFWYRQDPGLGLRLIYFSYDVKMKEKGDIPEGYSVSREKKERFSLILESASTNQTSMYLCASSFTPTETTEAFFGQGTRLTVV.

Comments on this clonotype: Since a much larger clone is just one base distant, this may be a read error. This sequence joins TRBV5-4 and TRBJ2-7, with D maybe TRBD1 (6 bases). The CDR3 spans 15 residues. CDR1 and CDR2 (germline): SGHNT, YYREEE (reference sequence). The CDR3 protein is CSSSLARGASYEQYF. The CDR3, as DNA: TGTTCCAGCAGCTTGGCCAGGGGCGCCTCCTACGAGCAGTACTTC.

This clonotype was counted many times. The chain has TRBV30 and TRBJ2-2, with D possibly being TRBD2 (6 bases). The germline gives CDR1 GTSNPN, CDR2 SVGIG (reference sequence). V lost 8 bases and J 1 base, leaving 11 bases between the germline ends. CDR3 length: 13 amino acids. Here the CDR3 reads CATEGLNTGELFF. For the CDR3, the DNA is TGTGCCACGGAGGGGCTGAACACCGGGGAGCTGTTTTTT.